A single sample gave rise to the 23 T cell receptor beta chains below, sequenced in a study of cytomegalovirus exposure and HLA in healthy donors. The PCR used 60 Vbeta and 13 Jbeta primers. Some clones are missing from TCRdb's copy, which holds only in-frame ones; the method was immunoSEQ multiplex PCR. The sample shows 130,000 or so clones, 65% to 85% of them seen only once. The sequencing sample was made of PBMCs. These TCRs come from a woman under 30 in good health and CMV-seronegative.

The genes are TRBV2 and TRBJ1-1; no clear D gene. V dropped 8 bases and J dropped 2 bases, with 6 bases sitting between them. Per germline, CDR1 SNHLY and CDR2 FYNNEI. This CDR3 contains 11 residues. The CDR3 sequence: CASRLNTEAFF. The CDR3, as DNA: TGTGCCAGCCGTCTAAACACTGAAGCTTTCTTT.

J is TRBJ1-1 and V is TRBV6-1; the D is unclear. V gave up 3 bases and J gave up 3 bases, with 11 bases separating them. CDR1 is MNHNS and CDR2 is SASEGT in the germline V gene. There are 14 residues in the CDR3. The DNA of the CDR3 is TGTGCCAGCAGTGATACAGTCTTTGACACTGAAGCTTTCTTT. Translation: CASSDTVFDTEAFF.

The chain carries TRBV29-1 and TRBJ2-2; 11 bases fit TRBD1. The germline CDR1 and CDR2 sequences are SQVTM and ANQGSEA. J gave up 4 bases and V 3 bases, and 7 bases lay outside the gene matches. The CDR3 is 16 amino acids. CDR3 residues: CSVETDRGRVTGELFF. DNA of the CDR3: TGCAGCGTTGAGACGGACAGGGGGCGCGTCACCGGGGAGCTGTTTTTT.

The chain has TRBV6-5 and TRBJ2-2; maybe TRBD2 (6 bases). In germline, CDR1 is MNHEY, CDR2 SVGAGI. V shed 2 bases and J shed 8 bases, with 12 bases lying between them. The CDR3 has 14 amino acids. CDR3 sequence reads: CASSYEPGRGELFF. The CDR3 bases are TGTGCCAGCAGTTACGAGCCTGGGAGGGGGGAGCTGTTTTTT.

This clone has only a few counts. V and J are TRBV4-1 and TRBJ2-3; D unclear. Germline CDR1 MGHRA, CDR2 YSYEKL. CDR3 length: 13 residues. Deletions cut 3 bases from V and 0 bases from J, with 4 bases between. The CDR3 nucleotides are TGCGCCAGCAGCCAGACTAGCACAGATACGCAGTATTTT. It codes for CASSQTSTDTQYF.

The rearrangement links TRBV27 to TRBJ2-7, with a weak D call TRBD1 (6 bases). The CDR3 length is 15 residues. Trimming left V 8 bases short and J 2 bases short, with 19 bases between. CDR1 is MNHEY, CDR2 SMNVEV, per germline (reference sequence). This CDR3 is CASWTLVGQTYEQYF. The CDR3 DNA reads as TGTGCCAGCTGGACACTCGTAGGACAGACCTACGAGCAGTACTTC.

The chain couples TRBV5-1 to TRBJ2-1; D might be TRBD1 (6 bases). This CDR3 contains 13 residues. Germline loops: CDR1 SGHRS, CDR2 YFSETQ. Deletions cut 7 bases from V and 5 bases from J, with 13 bases between. This chain's CDR3 is CASSLGADNEQFF. In nucleotides, the CDR3 is TGCGCCAGCTCGTTGGGGGCCGACAATGAGCAGTTCTTC.

V usage is TRBV30 and J usage is TRBJ2-3; 7 bases are shared with TRBD2. After removal of 3 bases from V and 4 bases from J, the junction contained 10 bases not matched to a gene. The CDR3 loop spans 15 amino acids. Germline loops: CDR1 GTSNPN, CDR2 SVGIG (reference sequence). CDR3 coding DNA: TGTGCCTGGAGCGTGTATATCGCGGGAGCAGATACGCAGTATTTT. Translated, it gives CAWSVYIAGADTQYF.

The rearrangement joins TRBV5-7 to TRBJ1-5; D is perhaps TRBD1 (5 bases). TRBV5-7 is filed as an ORF, its function uncertain. V lost 0 bases and J lost 9, with 13 bases in between. This CDR3 spans 14 amino acids. CDR3 sequence reads: CASSLAGGNRPQHF. The CDR3 DNA sequence: TGTGCCAGCAGCTTGGCCGGGGGGAATAGGCCCCAGCATTTT.

This chain connects TRBV12-5 to TRBJ2-7, with D hard to call. With 3 bases removed from V and 6 bases from J, the gap between germline ends came to 9 bases. Germline V CDR1 and CDR2: LGHNT, FRNRAP. The CDR3 extends over 12 amino acids. CDR3 amino acids: CASGFLDGEQYF. As DNA, the CDR3 is TGTGCTAGTGGTTTCCTAGATGGCGAGCAGTACTTC.

The rearrangement joins TRBV12-5 to TRBJ2-3, with 10 positions matching TRBD2. V lost 7 bases and J lost 9; bases outside the gene matches: 13. The length of the CDR3 is 15 residues. CDR1 and CDR2 from the germline V gene are LGHNT and FRNRAP. CDR3 in DNA: TGTGCTAGTGCCCCAAGGCTAGCGGGAGTATTGACGCAGTATTTT. Its protein product is CASAPRLAGVLTQYF.

The V gene is TRBV2, the J gene TRBJ2-2; 11 bases fit TRBD2. Germline V gene sequence: CDR1 SNHLY, CDR2 FYNNEI. The CDR3 runs 17 residues. The V and J ends lost 3 bases and 5 bases, in that order; junction bases with no gene match: 8. CDR3 sequence reads: CASSDLPLAGVTGELFF. The CDR3 DNA is TGTGCCAGCAGTGATCTCCCACTAGCGGGAGTTACCGGGGAGCTGTTTTTT. The full variable domain, rest sourced from reference TRBV2 and TRBJ2-2, is EPEVTQTPSHQVTQMGQEVILRCVPISNHLYFYWYRQILGQKVEFLVSFYNNEISEKSEIFDDQFSVERPDGSNFTLKIRSTKLEDSAMYFCASSDLPLAGVTGELFFGEGSRLTVL.

The rearrangement uses TRBV5-4 and TRBJ2-1; 7 bases map to TRBD2. This CDR3 comprises 15 residues. The V segment lost 3 bases and the J segment 8 bases; nucleotides outside the gene matches: 11. Per germline, CDR1 SGHNT and CDR2 YYREEE (reference sequence). CDR3 nucleotide sequence: TGTGCCAGCAGCTCCGCGGGAGTCGAAACGGATGAGCAGTTCTTC. It yields the protein CASSSAGVETDEQFF.

The gene calls are TRBV4-1 and TRBJ2-2; the match to TRBD1 covers 10 bases. This CDR3 is 15 amino acids long. Germline V gives CDR1 MGHRA, CDR2 YSYEKL. V was clipped by 4 bases and J by 5 bases; unmatched bases: 4. Here the CDR3 DNA reads TGCGCCAGCAGCCGCCCGGGACAGGGGACCGGGGAGCTGTTTTTT. Its protein is CASSRPGQGTGELFF.

The rearrangement links TRBV7-2 to TRBJ2-1; 16 nucleotides match TRBD2. Germline CDR1 is SGHTA and CDR2 is FQGNSA. Germline trimming cut 0 bases from V and 8 bases from J; bases unmatched to any gene: 10. The CDR3 is 19 residues long. In DNA, the CDR3 is TGTGCCAGCAGCTTAGCGGGGACTAGCGGGAGGGGACTGTCCGATGAGCAGTTCTTC. Amino acid sequence: CASSLAGTSGRGLSDEQFF.

The J gene is TRBJ2-1, the V gene TRBV7-2; 10 bases align to TRBD1. The CDR3 consists of 15 residues. The V segment lost 5 bases and the J segment 4 bases; nucleotides outside the gene matches: 5. CDR1 is SGHTA, CDR2 FQGNSA, per germline. Here the CDR3 reads CASSRRQGAYNEQFF. DNA for the CDR3: TGTGCCAGCAGCCGACGACAGGGGGCTTACAATGAGCAGTTCTTC.

This clone has more than one count but fewer than ten. The chain couples TRBV27 to TRBJ1-1; weak D call: TRBD1 (5 bases). This CDR3 region has 13 residues. V lost 3 bases, J lost 11 bases, and 16 bases lay in between. The germline gives CDR1 MNHEY, CDR2 SMNVEV (reference sequence). The CDR3 nucleotides are TGTGCCAGCAGTTTTGGGTTGGGGCGAATGGCTTTCTTT. Translation: CASSFGLGRMAFF.

V usage is TRBV15 and J usage is TRBJ2-5; TRBD1 is a possible D gene (6 bases). This CDR3 has 15 residues. V lost 0 bases and J lost 2, with 10 bases in between. Germline CDR1 is LNHNV and CDR2 is YYDKDF (reference sequence). This CDR3 reads CATSRDMTGQETQYF. CDR3 nucleotide sequence: TGTGCCACCAGCAGAGATATGACAGGACAAGAGACCCAGTACTTC.

This clone turned up a few times. The chain carries TRBV2 and TRBJ2-1, with D possibly being TRBD2 (6 bases). Germline CDR1 reads SNHLY; CDR2 reads FYNNEI. The CDR3 extends over 14 amino acids. The germline V and J ends were trimmed by 4 bases and 8 bases, with 15 bases remaining between them. This CDR3 reads CASSAGSREDEQFF. CDR3 sequence (DNA): TGTGCCAGCAGTGCAGGGTCCAGGGAGGATGAGCAGTTCTTC.

The chain employs TRBV30 and TRBJ2-5; D remains unclear. The DNA end lines up better with TRBJ2-7; the J call may be wrong. CDR3 length: 11 amino acids. Germline assignment: CDR1 GTSNPN and CDR2 SVGIG (reference sequence). For the CDR3, the DNA is TGTGCCTACGGTCTCTCCTACGAGCAGTACTTC. Translated: CAYGLSYEQYF.

J is TRBJ1-1 and V is TRBV9; 9 bases are shared with TRBD1. The CDR3 length is 15 residues. From germline, CDR1 is SGDLS and CDR2 YYNGEE. Unmatched junction bases numbered 4, after V lost 0 bases and J lost 4 bases. Here the CDR3 DNA reads TGTGCCAGCAGCGTAGTCGAGACAGGGGGCACTGAAGCTTTCTTT. It yields the protein CASSVVETGGTEAFF.

This clone showed up just a few times. The chain has TRBV11-2 and TRBJ2-5; TRBD1 might be the D (5 bases). CDR3 size: 15 residues. Trimming shortened V by 6 bases and J by 0 bases, and 14 bases separated the two germline ends. The V gene's germline CDR1 is SGHAT and CDR2 FQNNGV. The DNA for the CDR3 is TGTGCCAGCAGTAGGCAAACAGGTTACCAAGAGACCCAGTACTTC. As protein: CASSRQTGYQETQYF.

This chain links TRBV30 with TRBJ2-7, with 9 bases fitting TRBD2. CDR3 length: 13 amino acids. The V gene's germline CDR1 is GTSNPN and CDR2 SVGIG (reference sequence). With V trimmed by 8 bases and J by 4 bases, 9 bases remained unmatched. The CDR3 DNA is TGTGCCAGCCTAAGCCTAGCGGGATACGAGCAGTACTTC. Translation: CASLSLAGYEQYF.